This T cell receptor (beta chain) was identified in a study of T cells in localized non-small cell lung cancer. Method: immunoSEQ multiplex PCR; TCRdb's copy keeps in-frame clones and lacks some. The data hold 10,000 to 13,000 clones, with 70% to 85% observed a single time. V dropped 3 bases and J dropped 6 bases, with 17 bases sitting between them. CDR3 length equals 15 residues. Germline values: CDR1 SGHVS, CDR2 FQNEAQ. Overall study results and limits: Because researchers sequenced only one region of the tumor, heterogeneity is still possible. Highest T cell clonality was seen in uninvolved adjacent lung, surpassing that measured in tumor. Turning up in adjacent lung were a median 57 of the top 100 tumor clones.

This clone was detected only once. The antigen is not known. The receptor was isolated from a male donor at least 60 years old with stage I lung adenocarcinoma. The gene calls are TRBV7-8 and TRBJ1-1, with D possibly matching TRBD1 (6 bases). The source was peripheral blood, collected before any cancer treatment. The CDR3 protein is CASSLGHQKRSEAFF. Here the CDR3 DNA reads TGTGCCAGCAGCTTGGGACACCAAAAGCGGTCTGAAGCTTTCTTT.